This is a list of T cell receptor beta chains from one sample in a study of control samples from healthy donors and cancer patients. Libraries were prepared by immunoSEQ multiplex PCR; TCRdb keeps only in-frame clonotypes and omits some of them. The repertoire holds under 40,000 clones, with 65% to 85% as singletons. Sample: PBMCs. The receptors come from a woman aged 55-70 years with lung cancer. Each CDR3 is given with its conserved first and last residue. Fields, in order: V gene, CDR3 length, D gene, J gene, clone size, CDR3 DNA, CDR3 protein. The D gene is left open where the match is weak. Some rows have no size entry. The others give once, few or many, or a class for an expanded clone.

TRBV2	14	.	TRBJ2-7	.	TGTGCCAGCAGTGCCGGGTCCCTCTCCTACGAGCAGTACTTC	CASSAGSLSYEQYF
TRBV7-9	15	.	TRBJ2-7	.	TGTGCCAGCAGCTCCCCAGGCCAGCCACCCTACGAGCAGTACTTC	CASSSPGQPPYEQYF
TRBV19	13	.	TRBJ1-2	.	TGTGCCACCGAACAGGGAGCTAACTATGGCTACACCTTC	CATEQGANYGYTF
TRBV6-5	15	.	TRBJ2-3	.	TGTGCCAGCAGTCGGGGGGAGGGGGACACAGATACGCAGTATTTT	CASSRGEGDTDTQYF
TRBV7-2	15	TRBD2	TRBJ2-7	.	TGTGCCAGCAGCCCCTGGGCGGGGGGTACCTACGAGCAGTACTTC	CASSPWAGGTYEQYF
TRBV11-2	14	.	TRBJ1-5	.	TGTGCCAGCAGCTTAGGCCCGATCAATCAGCCCCAGCATTTT	CASSLGPINQPQHF
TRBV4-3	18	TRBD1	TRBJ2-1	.	TGCGCCAGCAGCCAAGATCTTCCAAGGACAGGGGTCTACAATGAGCAGTTCTTC	CASSQDLPRTGVYNEQFF
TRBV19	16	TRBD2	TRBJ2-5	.	TGTGCCAGTAGACCCGCCAGCGGGAGGGGGGAAGAGACCCAGTACTTC	CASRPASGRGEETQYF
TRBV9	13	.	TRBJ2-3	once	TGTGCCAGCAGCTTACCGGGGCGAGATACGCAGTATTTT	CASSLPGRDTQYF
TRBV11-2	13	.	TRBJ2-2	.	TGTGCCAGCAGCCTCAGCTACACCGGGGAGCTGTTTTTT	CASSLSYTGELFF
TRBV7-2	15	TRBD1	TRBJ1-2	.	TGTGCCAGCAGCCCCCGGCAGGGACAGGGTGAAGGCTACACCTTC	CASSPRQGQGEGYTF
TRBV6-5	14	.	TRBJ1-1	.	TGTGCCAGCCTGCCCAGGGGTTTGGTCACTGAAGCTTTCTTT	CASLPRGLVTEAFF
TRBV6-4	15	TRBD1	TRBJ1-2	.	TGTGCCAGCAGTGACTCGACAGGGACCAACTATGGCTACACCTTC	CASSDSTGTNYGYTF
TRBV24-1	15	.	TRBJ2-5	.	TGTGCCACCAGTTCTACCAGCTCTTACCAAGAGACCCAGTACTTC	CATSSTSSYQETQYF
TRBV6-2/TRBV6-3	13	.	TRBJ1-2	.	TGTGCCAGCAGTTACTTTCAGGTTTATGGCTACACCTTC	CASSYFQVYGYTF
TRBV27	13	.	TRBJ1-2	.	TGTGCCAGCAGGGGGTGGGGTGCCATTGGCTACACCTTC	CASRGWGAIGYTF
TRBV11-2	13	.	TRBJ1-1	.	TGTGCCAGCAGCTTAAATACCCCACTGAAAGCTTTCTTT	CASSLNTPLKAFF
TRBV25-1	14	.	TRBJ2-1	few	TGTGCCAGCAGTGACCCGGGGTCCTACAATGAGCAGTTCTTC	CASSDPGSYNEQFF
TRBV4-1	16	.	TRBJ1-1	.	TGCGCCAGCAGCCTTTCTGGGACGGACTTGAACACTGAAGCTTTCTTT	CASSLSGTDLNTEAFF
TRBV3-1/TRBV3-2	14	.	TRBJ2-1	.	TGTGCCAGCAGCCAAGCCGGAATAGACAATGAGCAGTTCTTC	CASSQAGIDNEQFF
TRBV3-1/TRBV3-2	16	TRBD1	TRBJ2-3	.	TGTGCCAGCAGCCAGGACCTGGGACAGGGGGGAGATACGCAGTATTTT	CASSQDLGQGGDTQYF
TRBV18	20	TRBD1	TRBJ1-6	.	TGTGCCAGCTCACCACCCCTCCGGGACAGTAAGTCGTTGGGACCTTCACCCCTCCACTTT	CASSPPLRDSKSLGPSPLHF
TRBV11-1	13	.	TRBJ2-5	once	TGTGCCAGCGTTCAGGGTAGCGAAGAGACCCAGTACTTC	CASVQGSEETQYF
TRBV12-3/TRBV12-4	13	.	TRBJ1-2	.	TGTGCCAGCACGGAGGACGGCTGGCTTGGCTACACCTTC	CASTEDGWLGYTF
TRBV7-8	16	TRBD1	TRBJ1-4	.	TGTGCCAGCAGCTTGGCGGGGGAAGGGGGCGATGAAAAACTGTTTTTT	CASSLAGEGGDEKLFF
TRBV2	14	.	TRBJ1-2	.	TGTGCCAGCAGTGTTCTCGTAGGGCCGCGCGGCTACACCTTC	CASSVLVGPRGYTF
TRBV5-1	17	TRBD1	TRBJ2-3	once	TGCGCCAGCAGCCCAATTCCCGGGACAGGGGGGACAGATACGCAGTATTTT	CASSPIPGTGGTDTQYF
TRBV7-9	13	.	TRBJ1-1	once	TGTGCCAGCAGCCGGGACACCTACACTGAAGCTTTCTTT	CASSRDTYTEAFF
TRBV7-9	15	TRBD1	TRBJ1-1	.	TGTGCCAGCAGCCCCCACTGGACAGGGTTTGGTGAAGCTTTCTTT	CASSPHWTGFGEAFF
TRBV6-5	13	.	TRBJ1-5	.	TGTGCCACCCAGTGGGAGGGGAATCAGCCCCAGCATTTT	CATQWEGNQPQHF
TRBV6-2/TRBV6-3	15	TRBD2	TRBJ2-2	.	TGTGCCAGCAGTTTGGTTGCGGGAGGGGTCGGGGAGCTGTTTTTT	CASSLVAGGVGELFF
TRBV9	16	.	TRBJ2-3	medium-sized	TGTGCCAGCAGCGGAGGCCGGGACTTATACACAGATACGCAGTATTTT	CASSGGRDLYTDTQYF
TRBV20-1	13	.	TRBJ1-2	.	TGCAGTGCTAGTGATGACCGCCCGAGCGGCTACACCTTC	CSASDDRPSGYTF
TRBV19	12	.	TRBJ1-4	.	TGTGCCAGTAGTTCCGCCGGGGAAAAACTGTTTTTT	CASSSAGEKLFF
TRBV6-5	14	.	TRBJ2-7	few	TGTGCCAGCAGTTTTGCCGACTCCGGTACCCAGCAGTACTTC	CASSFADSGTQQYF
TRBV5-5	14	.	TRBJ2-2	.	TGTGCCAGCAGCTTGTCAGGGTATGCCGGGGAGCTGTTTTTT	CASSLSGYAGELFF
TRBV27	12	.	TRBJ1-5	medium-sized	TGTGCCAGTCAGCAGGGCAATCAGCCCCAGCATTTT	CASQQGNQPQHF
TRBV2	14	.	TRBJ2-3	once	TGTGCCAGCAGTGACTCGTTCCCCACAGATACGCAGTATTTT	CASSDSFPTDTQYF
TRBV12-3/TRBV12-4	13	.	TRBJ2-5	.	TGTGCCAGCAGTTTAGTCCAGGGCGCGACCCAGTACTTC	CASSLVQGATQYF
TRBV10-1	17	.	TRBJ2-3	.	TGCGCCAGCAGTGAGTCGAAGGCCCTCATGGGGGGAGATACGCAGTATTTT	CASSESKALMGGDTQYF
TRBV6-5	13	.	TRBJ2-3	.	TGTGCCAGCAAGTCGTCGGGCACAGATACGCAGTATTTT	CASKSSGTDTQYF
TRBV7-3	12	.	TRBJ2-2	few	TGTGCCAGCAGCCCCAGGAACGGGGAGCTGTTTTTT	CASSPRNGELFF
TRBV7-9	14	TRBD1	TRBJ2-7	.	TGTGCCAGCAGCATCCGACAGGGGGCGAACGAGCAGTACTTC	CASSIRQGANEQYF
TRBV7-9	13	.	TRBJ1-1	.	TGTGCCAGCAGCTTAGAAGGCCGCTCTGAAGCTTTCTTT	CASSLEGRSEAFF
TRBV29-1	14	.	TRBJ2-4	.	TGCAGCGCCGGACTAAAGTCGGGACAAAACATTCAGTACTTC	CSAGLKSGQNIQYF
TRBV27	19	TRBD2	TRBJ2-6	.	TGTGCCAGCAGTTTAATGGTCCCTAGCGGCCTCTCTGGGGCCAACGTCCTGACTTTC	CASSLMVPSGLSGANVLTF
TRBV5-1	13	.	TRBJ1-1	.	TGCGCCAGCAGCTTGGGGACGGCCACTGAAGCTTTCTTT	CASSLGTATEAFF
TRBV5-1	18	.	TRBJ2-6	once	TGCGCCAGCAAAGTGACGGGGACATTGCAGTCTGGGGCCAACGTCCTGACTTTC	CASKVTGTLQSGANVLTF
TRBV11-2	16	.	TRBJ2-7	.	TGTGCCAGCAGCCCAGGAGTACGGGGAAGGTTCTACGAGCAGTACTTC	CASSPGVRGRFYEQYF
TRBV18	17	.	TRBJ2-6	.	TGTGCCAGCTCACCACCGGGGTCGCTCTCTGGGGCCAACGTCCTGACTTTC	CASSPPGSLSGANVLTF
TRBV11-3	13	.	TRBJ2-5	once	TGTGCCAGCAGCTTTGGAGGAAAAGAGACCCAGTACTTC	CASSFGGKETQYF
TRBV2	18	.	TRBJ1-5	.	TGTGCCAGCAGCCTCGACAGGTCCCCCTTCTATAGCAATCAGCCCCAGCATTTT	CASSLDRSPFYSNQPQHF
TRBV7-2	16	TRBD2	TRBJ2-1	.	TGTGCCAGCATCCTCAATCCGGGACTAGCGCCCAATGAGCAGTTCTTC	CASILNPGLAPNEQFF
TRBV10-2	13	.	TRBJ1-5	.	TGCGCCAGCAGTGGGACCGGAAATCAGCCCCAGCATTTT	CASSGTGNQPQHF
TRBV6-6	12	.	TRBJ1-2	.	TGTGCCAGCAGTTTGCCCGGGGATGGCTACACCTTC	CASSLPGDGYTF
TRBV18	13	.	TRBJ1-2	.	TGTGCCAGCTCGACGGGGGGGAACTATGGCTACACCTTC	CASSTGGNYGYTF
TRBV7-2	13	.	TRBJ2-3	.	TGTGCCAGCAGCTTAGCGAACACAGATACGCAGTATTTT	CASSLANTDTQYF